The entry below describes one T cell receptor (beta chain). Repertoires were generated with immunoSEQ multiplex PCR, while TCRdb's copy carries only in-frame clones and drops some. The sample includes tens of thousands of clones, 94% of them seen just once. This specimen belongs to a study of T cell changes during pregnancy in multiple sclerosis. Between the trimmed V and J ends, which lost 6 bases and 3 bases, there was a span of 14 bases. Germline V lookup: CDR1 MNHEY, CDR2 SMNVEV (reference sequence). The CDR3 has 14 amino acids. The material was peripheral blood, obtained after pregnancy. This sequence joins TRBV27 and TRBJ1-2, with unresolved D. This clonotype was obtained from a female donor in good health, enrolled as a control in a pregnancy study. The CDR3 loop is CASRALRQYYGYTF. For the CDR3, the DNA is TGTGCCAGCAGAGCTCTGAGACAATACTATGGCTACACCTTC.